This TCR beta chain was obtained from a study of blood T cells in healthy people across ages. For the second PCR, which ran for roughly 6 to 11 cycles, a sample-barcoded 5' primer and a J-beta primer mix were used. Via MiXCR, TCRdb re-called the 5' RACE reads, giving one row per CDR3 protein. The table has roughly 1.5 million distinct CDR3 sequences, roughly 43% seen once. With 3 bases removed from V and 8 bases from J, the gap between germline ends came to 16 bases. There are 14 residues in the CDR3. Germline V gene lookup returns CDR1 ENHRY and CDR2 SYGVKD. Each donor had roughly 10 milliliters of peripheral blood drawn. Per-sample yields of isolated PBMCs were at least 7 million.

This sequence was found in a woman younger than 35 in good health. The sample was blood. The chain uses TRBV10-3 and TRBJ2-5; D call uncertain. The CDR3 DNA is TGTGCCATCAGTGATCGGTCCCCCAAGAGAACCCAGTACTTC. Amino acids: CAISDRSPKRTQYF.